This TCR beta chain is drawn from a study of blood T cells in healthy people across ages. Whole-study results and caveats: Underestimates were what the diversity estimates from one million T cells were considered to be. Per-million-T-cell TCR beta diversity fell roughly linearly with age. TCR beta diversity tracked closely with naive T cell percentage.

Next came a second PCR, run for about 6 to 12 cycles, which used a sample-barcoded 5' primer along with a J-beta primer mix. TCRdb re-called the 5' RACE reads with MiXCR, one entry per CDR3 protein. This sample has 1.6 million or so distinct CDR3 sequences, with around 36% found just once. The CDR3 extends over 16 amino acids. After removal of 3 bases from V and 3 bases from J, the junction contained 6 bases not matched to a gene. CDR1 is MDHEN and CDR2 is SYDVKM in the germline V gene. Peripheral blood samples of around 9.3 milliliters were drawn from each donor. Only a few counts were recorded for this clonotype. Its specificity is unknown.

Sequenced input: blood. V gene TRBV28 combines with J gene TRBJ2-7; 12 nucleotides match TRBD2. The receptor's source is a woman in her 30s in good health. The CDR3 nucleotides are TGTGCCAGCAGTTTTCGGGAGGGACTAGCGGGCTACGAGCAGTACTTC. Protein sequence: CASSFREGLAGYEQYF.